This record looks at one T cell receptor (beta chain) sequence and its context. What it binds is not known. Germline lookup yields CDR1 MRHNA and CDR2 SNTAGT. CDR3 length: 14 amino acids. Germline trimming cut 3 bases from V and 3 bases from J; bases unmatched to any gene: 4. Some clones are missing from TCRdb's copy, which holds only in-frame ones; the method was immunoSEQ multiplex PCR. The sample yields 150,000 to 200,000 clones, 86% seen once. This specimen belongs to a study of cytomegalovirus exposure and HLA in healthy donors. Looking at the study overall: The same platform was used for the 110 or so validation repertoires as for the approximately 670 first-cohort repertoires, as reported in a later analysis.

The donors belonged to the 120-subject validation cohort, separate from the roughly 650-subject first cohort. Whole-study results and caveats: One later analysis, an examination of the 120 validation repertoires, found that first-cohort TCR clusters tended to co-occur in them. Cytomegalovirus status was reportedly diagnosed by the classifier with high specificity and sensitivity.

The TCR sequence derives from a woman aged 18-29 years in good health and CMV-seronegative. V and J are TRBV6-4 and TRBJ2-7; the match to TRBD1 covers 8 bases. The sample taken for sequencing was PBMCs. DNA for the CDR3: TGTGCCAGCAGTGAAAGGACAGGGAACTACGAGCAGTACTTC. This encodes CASSERTGNYEQYF.